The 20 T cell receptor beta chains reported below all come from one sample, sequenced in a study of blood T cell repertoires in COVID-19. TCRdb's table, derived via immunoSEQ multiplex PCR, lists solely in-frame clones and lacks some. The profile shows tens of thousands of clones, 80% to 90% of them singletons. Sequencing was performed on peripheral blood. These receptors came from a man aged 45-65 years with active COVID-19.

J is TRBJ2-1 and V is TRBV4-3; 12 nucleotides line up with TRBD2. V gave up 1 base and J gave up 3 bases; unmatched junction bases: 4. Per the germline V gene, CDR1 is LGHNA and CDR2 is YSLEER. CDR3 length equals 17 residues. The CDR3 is CASSQAPGLAGYNEQFF. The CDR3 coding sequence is TGCGCCAGCAGCCAAGCCCCGGGACTAGCGGGCTACAATGAGCAGTTCTTC.

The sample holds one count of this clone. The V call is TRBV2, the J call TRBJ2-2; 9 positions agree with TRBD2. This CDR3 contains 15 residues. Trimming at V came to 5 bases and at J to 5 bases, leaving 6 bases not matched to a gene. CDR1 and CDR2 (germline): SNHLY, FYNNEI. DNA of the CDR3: TGTGCCAGCAGTCTGGCGGGGGGGCCGACCGGGGAGCTGTTTTTT. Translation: CASSLAGGPTGELFF.

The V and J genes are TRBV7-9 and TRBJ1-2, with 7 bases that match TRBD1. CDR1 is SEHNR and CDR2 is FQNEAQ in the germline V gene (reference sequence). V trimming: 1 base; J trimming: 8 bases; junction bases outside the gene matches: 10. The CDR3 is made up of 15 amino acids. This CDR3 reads CASSLEPGGKGGYTF. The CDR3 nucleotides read TGTGCCAGCAGCTTAGAACCAGGGGGAAAGGGAGGCTACACCTTC.

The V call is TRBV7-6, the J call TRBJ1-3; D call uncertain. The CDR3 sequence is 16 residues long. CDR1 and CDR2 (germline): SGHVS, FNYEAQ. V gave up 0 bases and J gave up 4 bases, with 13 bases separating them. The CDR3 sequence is CASSLARPGGGNTIYF. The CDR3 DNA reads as TGTGCCAGCAGCTTAGCGCGACCTGGAGGCGGAAACACCATATATTTT.

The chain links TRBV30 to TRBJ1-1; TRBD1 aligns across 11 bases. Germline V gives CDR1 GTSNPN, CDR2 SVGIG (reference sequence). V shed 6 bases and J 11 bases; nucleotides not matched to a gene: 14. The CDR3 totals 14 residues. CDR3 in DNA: TGTGCCTGCTTTCCGGGACAGGGGGTCTTGGGGGCTTTCTTT. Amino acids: CACFPGQGVLGAFF.

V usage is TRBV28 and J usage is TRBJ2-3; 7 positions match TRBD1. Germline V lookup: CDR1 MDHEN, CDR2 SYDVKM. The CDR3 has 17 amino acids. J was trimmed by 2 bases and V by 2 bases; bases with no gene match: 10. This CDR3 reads CASSLPLTGTVTDTQYF. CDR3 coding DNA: TGTGCCAGCAGTTTACCCTTGACCGGGACAGTCACAGATACGCAGTATTTT.

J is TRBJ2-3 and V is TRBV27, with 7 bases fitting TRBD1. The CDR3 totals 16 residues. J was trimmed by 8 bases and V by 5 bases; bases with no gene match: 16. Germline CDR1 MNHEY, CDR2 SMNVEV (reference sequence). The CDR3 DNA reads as TGTGCCAGCAGTCCCACGGACACAGGGGTTCAAGGTACGCAGTATTTT. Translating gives CASSPTDTGVQGTQYF.

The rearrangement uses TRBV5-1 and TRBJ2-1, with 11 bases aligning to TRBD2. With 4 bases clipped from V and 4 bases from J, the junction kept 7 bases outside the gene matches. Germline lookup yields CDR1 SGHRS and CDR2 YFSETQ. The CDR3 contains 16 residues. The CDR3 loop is CASSDGTSGAYNEQFF. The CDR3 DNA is TGCGCCAGCAGCGACGGGACTAGCGGTGCTTACAATGAGCAGTTCTTC.

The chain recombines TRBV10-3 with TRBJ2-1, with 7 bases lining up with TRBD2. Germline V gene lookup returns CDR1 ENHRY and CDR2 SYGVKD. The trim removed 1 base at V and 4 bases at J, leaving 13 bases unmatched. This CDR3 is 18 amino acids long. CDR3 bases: TGTGCCATCAGTGAGTTCACTAGCGCGAGAAAGCTTTACAATGAGCAGTTCTTC. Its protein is CAISEFTSARKLYNEQFF.

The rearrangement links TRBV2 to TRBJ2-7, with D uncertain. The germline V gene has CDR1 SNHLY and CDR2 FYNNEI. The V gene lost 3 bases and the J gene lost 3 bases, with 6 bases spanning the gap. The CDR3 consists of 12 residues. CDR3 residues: CASSESGYEQYF. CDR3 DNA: TGTGCCAGCAGTGAGTCAGGCTACGAGCAGTACTTC.

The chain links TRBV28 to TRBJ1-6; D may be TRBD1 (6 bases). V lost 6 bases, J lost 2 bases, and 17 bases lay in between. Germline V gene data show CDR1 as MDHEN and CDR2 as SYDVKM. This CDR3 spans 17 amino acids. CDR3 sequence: CASSQGGGGTYNSPLHF. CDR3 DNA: TGTGCCAGCAGCCAAGGGGGGGGTGGGACCTATAATTCACCCCTCCACTTT.

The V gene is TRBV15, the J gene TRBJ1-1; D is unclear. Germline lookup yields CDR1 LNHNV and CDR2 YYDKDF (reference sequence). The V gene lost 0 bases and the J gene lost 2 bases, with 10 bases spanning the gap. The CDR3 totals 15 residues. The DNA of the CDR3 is TGTGCCACCAGCAGAGATCTGGCGGTAAACACTGAAGCTTTCTTT. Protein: CATSRDLAVNTEAFF.

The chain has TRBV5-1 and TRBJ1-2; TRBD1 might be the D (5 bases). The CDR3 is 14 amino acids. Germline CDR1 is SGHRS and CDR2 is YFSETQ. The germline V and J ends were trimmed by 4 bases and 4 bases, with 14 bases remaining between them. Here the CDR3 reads CASSLLDTSYGYTF. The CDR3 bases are TGCGCCAGCAGCCTCCTGGACACCTCCTATGGCTACACCTTC.

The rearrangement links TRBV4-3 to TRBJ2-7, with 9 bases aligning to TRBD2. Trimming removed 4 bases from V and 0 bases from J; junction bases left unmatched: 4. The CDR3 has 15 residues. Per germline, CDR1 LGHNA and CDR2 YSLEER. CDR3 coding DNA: TGCGCCAGCAGCCGAGGCGGGGGGGCCTCCTACGAGCAGTACTTC. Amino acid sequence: CASSRGGGASYEQYF.

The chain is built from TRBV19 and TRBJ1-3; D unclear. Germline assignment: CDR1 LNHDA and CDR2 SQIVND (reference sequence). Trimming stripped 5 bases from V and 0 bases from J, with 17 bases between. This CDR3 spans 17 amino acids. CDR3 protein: CASSPLSPKLSGNTIYF. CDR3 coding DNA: TGTGCCAGTAGTCCCCTAAGTCCGAAGCTCTCTGGAAACACCATATATTTT.

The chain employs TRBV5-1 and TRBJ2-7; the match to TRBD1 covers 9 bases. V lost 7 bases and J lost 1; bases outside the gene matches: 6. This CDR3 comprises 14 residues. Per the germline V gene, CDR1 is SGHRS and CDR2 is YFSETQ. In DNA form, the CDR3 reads TGCGCCAGCTCCCAACAGGGGGCGTCCTACGAGCAGTACTTC. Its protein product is CASSQQGASYEQYF.

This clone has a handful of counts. The CDR3 DNA reads as TGTGCCAGCAGAAAAGGAGGGACCGGGGAGCTGTTTTTT. Translated: CASRKGGTGELFF. The chain links TRBV14 to TRBJ2-2; D is perhaps TRBD2 (6 bases). The CDR3 totals 13 residues. Germline values: CDR1 SGHDN, CDR2 FVKESK. V dropped 6 bases and J dropped 5 bases, with 10 bases sitting between them. The whole variable domain, remainder taken from reference TRBV14 and TRBJ2-2, is EAGVTQFPSHSVIEKGQTVTLRCDPISGHDNLYWYRRVMGKEIKFLLHFVKESKQDESGMPNNRFLAERTGGTYSTLKVQPAELEDSGVYFCASRKGGTGELFFGEGSRLTVL.

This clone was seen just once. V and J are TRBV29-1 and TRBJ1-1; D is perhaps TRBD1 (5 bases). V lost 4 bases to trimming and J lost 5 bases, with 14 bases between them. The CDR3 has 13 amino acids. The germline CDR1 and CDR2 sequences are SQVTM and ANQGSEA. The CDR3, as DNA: TGCAGCGTTGTCGGGGGTGGAGGGACTGAAGCTTTCTTT. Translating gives CSVVGGGGTEAFF. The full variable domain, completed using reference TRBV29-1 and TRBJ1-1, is SAVISQKPSRDICQRGTSLTIQCQVDSQVTMMFWYRQQPGQSLTLIATANQGSEATYESGFVIDKFPISRPNLTFSTLTVSNMSPEDSSIYLCSVVGGGGTEAFFGQGTRLTVV.

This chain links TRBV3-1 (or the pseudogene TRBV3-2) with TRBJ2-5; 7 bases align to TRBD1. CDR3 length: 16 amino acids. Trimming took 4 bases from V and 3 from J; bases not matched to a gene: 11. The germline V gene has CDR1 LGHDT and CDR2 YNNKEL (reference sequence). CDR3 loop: CASSPQDRERKETQYF. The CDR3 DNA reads TGTGCCAGCAGCCCCCAAGACAGGGAGCGCAAAGAGACCCAGTACTTC.

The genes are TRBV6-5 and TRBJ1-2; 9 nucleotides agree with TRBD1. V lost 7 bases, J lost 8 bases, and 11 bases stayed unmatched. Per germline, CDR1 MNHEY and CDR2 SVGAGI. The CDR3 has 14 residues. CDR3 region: CASTISTGGEGYTF. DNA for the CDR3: TGTGCCAGCACCATATCGACAGGGGGTGAAGGCTACACCTTC.